A single sample is the source of the 13 T cell receptor beta chains below, sequenced in a study of cytomegalovirus exposure and HLA in healthy donors. Primers for the PCR totalled 60 Vbeta and 13 Jbeta. Libraries were prepared by immunoSEQ multiplex PCR; TCRdb keeps only in-frame clonotypes and omits some of them. The data hold about 110,000 clones, with over 70% observed a single time. Material for sequencing was PBMCs. Receptor source: a boy younger than 18 in good health and CMV-seronegative.

The chain links TRBV18 to TRBJ2-7; D is perhaps TRBD1 (6 bases). V was trimmed by 1 base and J by 4 bases, leaving 11 bases between them. The length of the CDR3 is 14 residues. Germline V gene sequence: CDR1 KGHSH, CDR2 LQKENI. Here the CDR3 reads CASSPQTGLYEQYF. The CDR3 DNA reads TGTGCCAGCTCACCACAAACAGGGCTTTACGAGCAGTACTTC.

The genes are TRBV10-3 and TRBJ2-4, with 10 bases that match TRBD1. The germline CDR1 and CDR2 sequences are ENHRY and SYGVKD. The junction had 2 bases not matched to a gene; V was cut back by 3 bases and J by 0 bases. The CDR3 covers 16 residues. The CDR3 bases are TGTGCCATCAGTGATGACAGGGGGCTAGCCAAAAACATTCAGTACTTC. Translation gives CAISDDRGLAKNIQYF.

The J gene is TRBJ2-5, the V gene TRBV25-1, with 7 bases that match TRBD1. Germline CDR1 is MGHDK and CDR2 is SYGVNS. The J segment lost 2 bases and the V segment lost 8 bases, leaving 8 bases of the junction unmatched. The CDR3 runs to 14 residues. CDR3 sequence reads: CASSLDRVQETQYF. The CDR3 DNA follows: TGTGCCAGCTCCCTCGACAGGGTTCAAGAGACCCAGTACTTC.

The gene calls are TRBV14 and TRBJ1-2, with 9 bases identical to TRBD1. V shed 4 bases, J shed 4 bases, and the junction held 1 base outside the gene matches. Germline V gives CDR1 SGHDN, CDR2 FVKESK. The CDR3 is 13 residues long. In DNA, the CDR3 is TGTGCCAGCAGCCGGACAGGGGTCTATGGCTACACCTTC. It translates to CASSRTGVYGYTF.

This chain joins TRBV27 and TRBJ2-2; 10 nucleotides agree with TRBD2. Germline CDR1 reads MNHEY; CDR2 reads SMNVEV (reference sequence). The J segment lost 5 bases and the V segment lost 5 bases, leaving 8 bases of the junction unmatched. The CDR3 consists of 16 residues. In DNA form, the CDR3 reads TGTGCCAGCAGTGAGACGGGACTAGCGAGGACCGGGGAGCTGTTTTTT. Translated: CASSETGLARTGELFF.

Of note for this clone: The junction shows a germline mismatch at one end, possibly a read error. The rearrangement links TRBV7-9 to TRBJ2-7; possibly TRBD2 for D (5 bases). The CDR3 extends over 12 amino acids. In germline, CDR1 is SEHNR, CDR2 FQNEAQ (reference sequence). Here the CDR3 reads CSSSGSRVEQYF. The CDR3 DNA reads as TGTTCCAGCAGCGGTTCGCGTGTCGAGCAGTACTTC.

V and J are TRBV4-3 and TRBJ1-5, with 9 bases that match TRBD1. The CDR3 consists of 14 residues. The germline CDR1 and CDR2 sequences are LGHNA and YSLEER. Losses at the gene ends were 4 bases for V and 4 bases for J; bases not matched to a gene: 2. The CDR3 DNA reads TGCGCCAGCAGCCCAGGACAGGGGAATCAGCCCCAGCATTTT. Its protein product is CASSPGQGNQPQHF.

J is TRBJ1-6 and V is TRBV6-1; a weak D match, TRBD1 (6 bases). The germline V gene has CDR1 MNHNS and CDR2 SASEGT. CDR3 length: 14 amino acids. Trimming removed 10 bases at V and 2 bases at J, with 12 bases between. The CDR3 sequence is CATTGLAYNSPLHF. DNA of the CDR3: TGTGCCACCACAGGGTTGGCCTATAATTCACCCCTCCACTTT.

The chain has TRBV6-6 and TRBJ1-5, with a possible D match to TRBD1 (6 bases). This CDR3 comprises 13 residues. Trimming removed 6 bases from V and 4 bases from J, with 10 bases in between. Germline CDR1 reads MNHNY; CDR2 reads SVGAGI (reference sequence). DNA of the CDR3: TGTGCCAGCAGCCACACAGGGAATCAGCCCCAGCATTTT. It codes for CASSHTGNQPQHF.

V gene TRBV9 combines with J gene TRBJ1-1; D remains ambiguous. Germline V gives CDR1 SGDLS, CDR2 YYNGEE. V was pared by 2 bases and J by 1 base, with 9 bases between. The CDR3 loop spans 14 amino acids. CDR3 nucleotide sequence: TGTGCCAGCAGCGTGAGTCCAGGGAACACTGAAGCTTTCTTT. Translation gives CASSVSPGNTEAFF.

V and J are TRBV6-1 and TRBJ2-7; TRBD1 might be the D (6 bases). Trimming left V 6 bases short and J 2 bases short, with 8 bases between. The CDR3 runs to 12 residues. Germline V lookup: CDR1 MNHNS, CDR2 SASEGT. CDR3 loop: CASRNRAYEQYF. The CDR3 DNA reads as TGTGCCAGCAGGAACAGGGCCTACGAGCAGTACTTC.

V gene TRBV19 combines with J gene TRBJ1-5; D perhaps matches TRBD1 (6 bases). In germline, CDR1 is LNHDA, CDR2 SQIVND (reference sequence). V lost 4 bases to trimming and J lost 7 bases, with 11 bases between them. The CDR3 is made up of 13 amino acids. CDR3 sequence (DNA): TGTGCCAGTAGTACGCGGGGGCGGCAGCCCCAGCATTTT. Translation gives CASSTRGRQPQHF.

This clone appeared once. The CDR3 loop is CASSYRGERTEAFF. In DNA, the CDR3 is TGTGCCAGCAGTTATCGGGGAGAACGGACTGAAGCTTTCTTT. The chain is built from TRBV27 and TRBJ1-1; no clear D. The CDR3 length is 14 residues. Germline CDR1 and CDR2: MNHEY and SMNVEV (reference sequence). V was shortened by 4 bases and J by 5 bases, with 14 bases between the two germline ends.